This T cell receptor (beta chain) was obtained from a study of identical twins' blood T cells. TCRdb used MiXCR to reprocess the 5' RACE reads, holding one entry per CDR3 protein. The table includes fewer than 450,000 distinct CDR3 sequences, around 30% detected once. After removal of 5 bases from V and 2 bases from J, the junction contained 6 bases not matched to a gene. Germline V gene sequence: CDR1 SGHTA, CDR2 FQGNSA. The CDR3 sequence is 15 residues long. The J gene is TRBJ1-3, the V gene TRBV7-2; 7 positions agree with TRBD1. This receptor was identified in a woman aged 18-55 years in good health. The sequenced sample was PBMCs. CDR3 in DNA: TGTGCCAGCAGCCCCGACAGGGTCCCTGGAAACACCATATATTTT. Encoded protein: CASSPDRVPGNTIYF.